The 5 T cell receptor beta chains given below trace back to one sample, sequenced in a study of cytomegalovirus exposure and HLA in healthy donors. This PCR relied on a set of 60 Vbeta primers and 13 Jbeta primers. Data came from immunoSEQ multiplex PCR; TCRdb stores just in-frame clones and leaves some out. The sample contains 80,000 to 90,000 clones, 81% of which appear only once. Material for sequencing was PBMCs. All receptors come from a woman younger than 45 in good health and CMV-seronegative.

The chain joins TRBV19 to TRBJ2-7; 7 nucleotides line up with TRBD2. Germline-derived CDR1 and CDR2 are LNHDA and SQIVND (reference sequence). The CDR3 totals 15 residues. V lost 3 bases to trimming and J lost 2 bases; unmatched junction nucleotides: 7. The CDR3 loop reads CASSIAAGLPYEQYF. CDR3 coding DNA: TGTGCCAGTAGTATTGCAGCGGGACTACCCTACGAGCAGTACTTC.

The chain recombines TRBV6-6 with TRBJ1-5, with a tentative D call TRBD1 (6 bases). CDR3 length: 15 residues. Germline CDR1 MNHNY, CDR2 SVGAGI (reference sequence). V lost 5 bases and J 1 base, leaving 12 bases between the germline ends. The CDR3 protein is CASSKRGGSNQPQHF. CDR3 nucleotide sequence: TGTGCCAGCAGTAAGAGGGGGGGAAGCAATCAGCCCCAGCATTTT.

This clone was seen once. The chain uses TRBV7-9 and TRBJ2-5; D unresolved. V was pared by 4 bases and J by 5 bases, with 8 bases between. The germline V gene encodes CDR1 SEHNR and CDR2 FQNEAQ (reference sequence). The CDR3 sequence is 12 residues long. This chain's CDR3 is CASSSPSETQYF. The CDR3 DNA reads TGTGCCAGCAGCTCACCTAGTGAGACCCAGTACTTC. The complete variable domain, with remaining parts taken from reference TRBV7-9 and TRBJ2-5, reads DTGVSQNPRHKITKRGQNVTFRCDPISEHNRLYWYRQTLGQGPEFLTYFQNEAQLEKSRLLSDRFSAERPKGSFSTLEIQRTEQGDSAMYLCASSSPSETQYFGPGTRLLVL.

The CDR3 loop is CASSLGSWASREQYF. Here the CDR3 DNA reads TGTGCCAGCAGCTTAGGGTCGTGGGCCTCCAGAGAGCAGTACTTC. The rearrangement uses TRBV7-2 and TRBJ2-7; no firm D call. The germline V and J ends were trimmed by 1 base and 7 bases, with 17 bases remaining between them. CDR1 SGHTA and CDR2 FQGNSA come from the germline V gene. This CDR3 spans 15 amino acids.

The CDR3 nucleotides are TGCGCCAGCAGCTTAACACAGGGAAGAGGGGGCACTGAAGCTTTCTTT. Amino acids: CASSLTQGRGGTEAFF. This sequence joins TRBV5-1 and TRBJ1-1; D is perhaps TRBD1 (6 bases). The CDR3 loop spans 16 amino acids. The V and J ends lost 2 bases and 4 bases respectively, with 18 bases between them. Germline CDR1 and CDR2: SGHRS and YFSETQ.